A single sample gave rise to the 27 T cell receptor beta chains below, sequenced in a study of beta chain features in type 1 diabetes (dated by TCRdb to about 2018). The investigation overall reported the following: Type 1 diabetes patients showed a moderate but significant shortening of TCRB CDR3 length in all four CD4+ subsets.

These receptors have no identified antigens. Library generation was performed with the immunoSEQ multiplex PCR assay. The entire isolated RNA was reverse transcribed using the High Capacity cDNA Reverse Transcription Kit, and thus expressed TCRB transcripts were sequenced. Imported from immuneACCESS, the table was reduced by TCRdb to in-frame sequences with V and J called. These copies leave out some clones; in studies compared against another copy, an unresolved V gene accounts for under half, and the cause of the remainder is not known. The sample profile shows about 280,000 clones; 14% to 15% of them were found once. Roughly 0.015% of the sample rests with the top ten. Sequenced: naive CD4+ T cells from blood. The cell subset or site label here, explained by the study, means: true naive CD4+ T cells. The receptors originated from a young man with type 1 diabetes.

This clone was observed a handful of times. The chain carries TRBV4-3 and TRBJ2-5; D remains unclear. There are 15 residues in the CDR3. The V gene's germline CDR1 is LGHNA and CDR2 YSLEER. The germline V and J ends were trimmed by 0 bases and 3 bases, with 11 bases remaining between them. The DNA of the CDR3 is TGCGCCAGCAGCCAAGATTGGCCGTTCAAAGAGACCCAGTACTTC. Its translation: CASSQDWPFKETQYF.

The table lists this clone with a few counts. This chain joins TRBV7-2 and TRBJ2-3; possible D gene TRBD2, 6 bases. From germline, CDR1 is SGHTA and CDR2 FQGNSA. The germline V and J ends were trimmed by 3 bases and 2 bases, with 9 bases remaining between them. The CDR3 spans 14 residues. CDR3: CASSFRENTDTQYF. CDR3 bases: TGTGCCAGCAGCTTCCGGGAGAACACAGATACGCAGTATTTT.

CDR3 in amino acids: CASSIGLQGDQYF. Here the CDR3 DNA reads TGTGCCAGTAGTATCGGGCTACAGGGGGACCAGTACTTC. This chain links TRBV19 with TRBJ2-5; 8 nucleotides line up with TRBD1. CDR3 length: 13 residues. Germline CDR1 reads LNHDA; CDR2 reads SQIVND (reference sequence). V dropped 3 bases and J dropped 10; count of bases not matched to a gene: 7. Based on the CDR3 plus reference TRBV19 and TRBJ2-5, the full variable domain is DGGITQSPKYLFRKEGQNVTLSCEQNLNHDAMYWYRQDPGQGLRLIYYSQIVNDFQKGDIAEGYSVSREKKESFPLTVTSAQKNPTAFYLCASSIGLQGDQYFGPGTRLLVL.

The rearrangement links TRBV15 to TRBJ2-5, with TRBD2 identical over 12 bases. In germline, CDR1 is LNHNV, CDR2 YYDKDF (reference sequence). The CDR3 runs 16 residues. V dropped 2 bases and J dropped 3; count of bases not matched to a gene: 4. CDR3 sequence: CATSRSSSGGEETQYF. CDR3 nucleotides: TGTGCCACCAGCAGATCCTCTAGCGGGGGGGAAGAGACCCAGTACTTC.

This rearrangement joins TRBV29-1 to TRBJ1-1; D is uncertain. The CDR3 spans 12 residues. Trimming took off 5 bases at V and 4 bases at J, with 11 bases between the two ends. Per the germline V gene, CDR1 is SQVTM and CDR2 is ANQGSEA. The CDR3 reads CSVTQTVTEAFF. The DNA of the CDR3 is TGCAGCGTTACACAAACAGTCACTGAAGCTTTCTTT.

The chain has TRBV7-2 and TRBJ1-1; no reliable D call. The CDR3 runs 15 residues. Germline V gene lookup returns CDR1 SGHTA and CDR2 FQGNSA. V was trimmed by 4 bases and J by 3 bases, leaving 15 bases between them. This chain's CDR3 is CASSWAAGADTEAFF. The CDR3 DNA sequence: TGTGCCAGCAGCTGGGCGGCGGGTGCGGACACTGAAGCTTTCTTT.

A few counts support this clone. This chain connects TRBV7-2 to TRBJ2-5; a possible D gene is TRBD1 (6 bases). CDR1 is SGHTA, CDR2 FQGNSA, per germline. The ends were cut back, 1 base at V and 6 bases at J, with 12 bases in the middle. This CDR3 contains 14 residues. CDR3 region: CASSLDLGAKTQYF. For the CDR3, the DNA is TGTGCCAGCAGCTTAGACTTGGGGGCGAAGACCCAGTACTTC.

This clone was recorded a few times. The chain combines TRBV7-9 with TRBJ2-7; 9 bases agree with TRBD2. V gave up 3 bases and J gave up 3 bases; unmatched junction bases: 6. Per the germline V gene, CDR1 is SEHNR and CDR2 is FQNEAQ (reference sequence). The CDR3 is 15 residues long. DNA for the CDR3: TGTGCCAGCAGCTTCGGTGCTAGCGGGGACTACGAGCAGTACTTC. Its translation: CASSFGASGDYEQYF.

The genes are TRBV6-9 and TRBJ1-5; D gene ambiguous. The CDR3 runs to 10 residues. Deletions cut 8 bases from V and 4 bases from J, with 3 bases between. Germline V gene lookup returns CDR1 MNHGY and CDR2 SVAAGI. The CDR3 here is CASRNQPQHF. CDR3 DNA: TGTGCCAGCCGTAATCAGCCCCAGCATTTT.

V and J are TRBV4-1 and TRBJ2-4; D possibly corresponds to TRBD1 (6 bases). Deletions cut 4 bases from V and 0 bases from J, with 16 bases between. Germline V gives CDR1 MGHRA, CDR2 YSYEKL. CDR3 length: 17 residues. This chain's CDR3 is CASSRRDNRVAKNIQYF. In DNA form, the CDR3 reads TGCGCCAGCAGCCGCAGGGACAACCGGGTAGCCAAAAACATTCAGTACTTC.

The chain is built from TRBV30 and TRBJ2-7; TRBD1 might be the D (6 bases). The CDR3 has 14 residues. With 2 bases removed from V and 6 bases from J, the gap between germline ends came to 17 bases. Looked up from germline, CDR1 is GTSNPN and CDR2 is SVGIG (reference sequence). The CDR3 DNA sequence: TGTGCCTGGAGTCGAGGAGACAGGAAGGGCGAGCAGTACTTC. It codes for CAWSRGDRKGEQYF.

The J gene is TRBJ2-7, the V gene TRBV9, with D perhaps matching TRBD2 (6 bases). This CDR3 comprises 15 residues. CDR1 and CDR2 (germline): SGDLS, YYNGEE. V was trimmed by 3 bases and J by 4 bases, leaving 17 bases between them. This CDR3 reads CASSGGPGTQYEQYF. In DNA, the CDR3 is TGTGCCAGCAGCGGGGGCCCCGGGACTCAGTACGAGCAGTACTTC.

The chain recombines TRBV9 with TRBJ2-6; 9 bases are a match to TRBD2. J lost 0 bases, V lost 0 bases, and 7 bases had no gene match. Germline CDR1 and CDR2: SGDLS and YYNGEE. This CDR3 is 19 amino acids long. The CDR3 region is CASSVGLAGAYSGANVLTF. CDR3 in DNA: TGTGCCAGCAGCGTAGGGTTAGCGGGGGCTTACTCTGGGGCCAACGTCCTGACTTTC.

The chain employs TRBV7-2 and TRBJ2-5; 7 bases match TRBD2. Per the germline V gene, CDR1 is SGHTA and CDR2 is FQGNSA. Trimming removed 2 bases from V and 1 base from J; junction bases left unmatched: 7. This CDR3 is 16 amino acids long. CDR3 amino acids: CASSLSGGGLQETQYF. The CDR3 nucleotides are TGTGCCAGCAGCTTATCGGGGGGTGGTCTCCAAGAGACCCAGTACTTC.

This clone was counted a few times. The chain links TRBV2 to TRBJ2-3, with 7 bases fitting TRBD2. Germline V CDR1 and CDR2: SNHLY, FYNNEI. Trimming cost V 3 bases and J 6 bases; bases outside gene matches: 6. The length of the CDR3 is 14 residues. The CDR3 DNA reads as TGTGCCAGCAGTGAGGGAGGGTCGTCCGATACGCAGTATTTT. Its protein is CASSEGGSSDTQYF.

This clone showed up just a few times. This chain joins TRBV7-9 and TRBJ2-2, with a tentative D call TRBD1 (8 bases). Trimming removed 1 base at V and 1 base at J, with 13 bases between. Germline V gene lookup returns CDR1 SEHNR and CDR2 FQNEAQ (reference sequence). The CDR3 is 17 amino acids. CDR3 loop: CASSLVSGTGNTGELFF. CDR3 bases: TGTGCCAGCAGCTTAGTCAGCGGGACAGGGAACACCGGGGAGCTGTTTTTT.

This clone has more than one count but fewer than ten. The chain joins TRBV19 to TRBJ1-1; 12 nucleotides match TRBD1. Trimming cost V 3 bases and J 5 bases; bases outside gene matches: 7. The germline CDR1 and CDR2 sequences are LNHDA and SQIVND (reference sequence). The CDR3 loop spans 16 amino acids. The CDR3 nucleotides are TGTGCCAGTAGTATTGGGGGACAGGGGGCTTGGACTGAAGCTTTCTTT. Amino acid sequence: CASSIGGQGAWTEAFF.

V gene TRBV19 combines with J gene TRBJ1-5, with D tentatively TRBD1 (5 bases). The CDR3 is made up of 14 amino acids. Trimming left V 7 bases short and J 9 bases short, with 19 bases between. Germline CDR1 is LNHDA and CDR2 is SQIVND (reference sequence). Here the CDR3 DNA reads TGTGCCAGTACCCTCCGGGGGGTCCTCGGGCCCCAGCATTTT. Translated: CASTLRGVLGPQHF.

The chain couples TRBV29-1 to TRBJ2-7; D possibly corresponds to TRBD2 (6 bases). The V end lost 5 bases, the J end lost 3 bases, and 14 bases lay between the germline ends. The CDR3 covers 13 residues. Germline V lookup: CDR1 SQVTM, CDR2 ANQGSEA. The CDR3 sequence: CSVKGLYDYEQYF. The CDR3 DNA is TGCAGCGTTAAGGGACTGTACGACTACGAGCAGTACTTC.

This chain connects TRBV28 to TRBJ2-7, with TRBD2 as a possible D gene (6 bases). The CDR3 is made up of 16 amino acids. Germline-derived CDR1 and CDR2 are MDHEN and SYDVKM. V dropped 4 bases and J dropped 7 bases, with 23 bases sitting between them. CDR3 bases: TGTGCCAGCAGTTCCACCCCCGGGTCGGGAGCTCGAGAGCAGTACTTC. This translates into CASSSTPGSGAREQYF.

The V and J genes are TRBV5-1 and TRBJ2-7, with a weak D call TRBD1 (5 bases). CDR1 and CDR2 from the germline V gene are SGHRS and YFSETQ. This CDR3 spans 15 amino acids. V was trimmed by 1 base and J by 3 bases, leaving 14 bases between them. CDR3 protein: CASSLLRGSYYEQYF. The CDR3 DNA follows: TGCGCCAGCAGCTTGTTAAGGGGTTCTTACTACGAGCAGTACTTC.

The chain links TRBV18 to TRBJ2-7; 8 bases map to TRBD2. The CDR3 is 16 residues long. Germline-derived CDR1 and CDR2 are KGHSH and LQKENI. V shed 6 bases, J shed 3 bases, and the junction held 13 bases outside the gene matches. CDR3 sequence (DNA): TGTGCCAGCTCGCCATCCGGGACTAGTAAGATCTACGAGCAGTACTTC. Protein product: CASSPSGTSKIYEQYF. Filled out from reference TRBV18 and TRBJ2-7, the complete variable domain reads NAGVMQNPRHLVRRRGQEARLRCSPMKGHSHVYWYRQLPEEGLKFMVYLQKENIIDESGMPKERFSAEFPKEGPSILRIQQVVRGDSAAYFCASSPSGTSKIYEQYFGPGTRLTVT.

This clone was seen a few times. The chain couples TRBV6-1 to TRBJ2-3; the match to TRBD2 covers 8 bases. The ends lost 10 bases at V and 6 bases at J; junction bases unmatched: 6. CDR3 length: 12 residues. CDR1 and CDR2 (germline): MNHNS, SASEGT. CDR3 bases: TGTGCCACGGGACTAGACGGGGATACGCAGTATTTT. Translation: CATGLDGDTQYF.

This CDR3 is CASSIAAGPPWNEQFF. CDR3 coding DNA: TGTGCCAGTAGTATAGCGGCGGGGCCTCCTTGGAATGAGCAGTTCTTC. V gene TRBV19 combines with J gene TRBJ2-1, with D possibly being TRBD2 (6 bases). The CDR3 extends over 16 amino acids. Germline lookup yields CDR1 LNHDA and CDR2 SQIVND (reference sequence). Trimming removed 1 base at V and 7 bases at J, with 17 bases between.

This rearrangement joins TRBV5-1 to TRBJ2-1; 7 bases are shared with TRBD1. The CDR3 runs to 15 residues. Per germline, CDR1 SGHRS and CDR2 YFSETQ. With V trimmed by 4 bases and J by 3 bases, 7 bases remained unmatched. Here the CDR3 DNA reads TGCGCCAGCAGCGCCACAGGGGCTAACTACAATGAGCAGTTCTTC. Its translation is CASSATGANYNEQFF.

The CDR3 DNA follows: TGTGCCACCAGCAGAGATGTGGGCGATCAGCCCCAGCATTTT. It translates to CATSRDVGDQPQHF. V gene TRBV15 combines with J gene TRBJ1-5; D gene ambiguous. V was trimmed by 0 bases and J by 5 bases, leaving 8 bases between them. CDR1 is LNHNV, CDR2 YYDKDF, per germline (reference sequence). This CDR3 has 14 residues.

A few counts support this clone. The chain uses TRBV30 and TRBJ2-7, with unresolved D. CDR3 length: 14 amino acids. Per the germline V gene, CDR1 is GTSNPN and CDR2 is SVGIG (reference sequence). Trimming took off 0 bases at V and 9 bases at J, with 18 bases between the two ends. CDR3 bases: TGTGCCTGGAGTGTACCCCTCCCTAGAATCGGGCAGTACTTC. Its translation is CAWSVPLPRIGQYF.